One and the same sample provided the 23 T cell receptor beta chains below, sequenced in a study of Graves' ophthalmopathy and Graves' hyperthyroidism. TCR beta CDR3 regions were amplified from RNA transcripts. First-round RT-PCR with HTBI primers preceded a second-round multiplex PCR. Each CDR3 protein gets one entry after TCRdb re-called the multiplex PCR reads with MiXCR. The repertoire holds about 500,000 distinct CDR3 sequences, with under 45% as singletons. Sample: peripheral blood or thyroid tissue (not recorded which). The receptors stem from an adult man with Graves' hyperthyroidism.

This clonotype was recorded once. CDR3 in amino acids: CASSVGGVSPPEKLFF. The CDR3 nucleotides read TGTGCCAGCAGCGTAGGGGGGGTATCACCGCCTGAAAAACTGTTTTTT. The V call is TRBV9, the J call TRBJ1-4, with D maybe TRBD1 (5 bases). The CDR3 totals 16 residues. Trimming shortened V by 0 bases and J by 7 bases, and 16 bases separated the two germline ends. CDR1 and CDR2 (germline): SGDLS, YYNGEE.

Comments on this clonotype: Just one base apart from a much larger clone, this may be a read error. The chain links TRBV4-1 to TRBJ2-7, with a weak D call TRBD1 (7 bases). Germline CDR1 is MGHRA and CDR2 is YSYEKL. The CDR3 sequence is 15 residues long. V was trimmed by 1 base and J by 6 bases, leaving 16 bases between them. CDR3 in DNA: TGCGCCAGCAGCCAAGCTCGACAGGGAGGCTCCGAGCAGTACTTC. Residues: CASSQARQGGSEQYF.

The rearrangement links TRBV7-2 to TRBJ2-1, with 7 bases matching TRBD2. Germline CDR1 is SGHTA and CDR2 is FQGNSA. Trimming cost V 0 bases and J 8 bases; bases outside gene matches: 4. CDR3 length equals 14 residues. The CDR3 sequence: CASSLASLADEQFF. The DNA of the CDR3 is TGTGCCAGCAGCTTAGCGTCGCTAGCGGATGAGCAGTTCTTC.

To note about this clonotype: This may be a read error: a much more frequent sequence differs by one nucleotide. The chain combines TRBV7-6 with TRBJ1-6; D is ambiguous. CDR3 length: 15 amino acids. V dropped 6 bases and J dropped 7 bases, with 16 bases sitting between them. Germline V gives CDR1 SGHVS, CDR2 FNYEAQ. This CDR3 reads CASSRGVELNSPLHF. The DNA of the CDR3 is TGTGCCAGCAGTCGTGGGGTTGAGTTGAATTCACCCCTCCACTTT.

This clonotype was counted ten times or more. The DNA of the CDR3 is TGTGCCAGCAGCGTAGAGGGAGGGGCGTATGGCTACACCTTC. Amino acid sequence: CASSVEGGAYGYTF. This chain links TRBV9 with TRBJ1-2; the D gene is possibly TRBD1 (5 bases). Trimming removed 0 bases from V and 5 bases from J, with 11 bases in between. Germline loops: CDR1 SGDLS, CDR2 YYNGEE. This CDR3 is 14 amino acids long.

The rearrangement joins TRBV29-1 to TRBJ2-2; D gene ambiguous. Trimming removed 8 bases at V and 4 bases at J, with 11 bases between. Germline lookup yields CDR1 SQVTM and CDR2 ANQGSEA. The CDR3 has 12 residues. Written as DNA, the CDR3 is TGCAGCTTGGTGCCGGCCACCGGGGAGCTGTTTTTT. This codes for CSLVPATGELFF.

V and J are TRBV10-3 and TRBJ1-1; TRBD1 matches 9 bases. The CDR3 consists of 16 residues. V shed 5 bases and J 2 bases; nucleotides not matched to a gene: 9. Germline V gene lookup returns CDR1 ENHRY and CDR2 SYGVKD. DNA for the CDR3: TGTGCCATCAGTTCCGCCGGACAGGGGTTAAACACTGAAGCTTTCTTT. Protein sequence: CAISSAGQGLNTEAFF.

Regarding this clonotype: One base away lies a much larger clone, so this may be a sequencing read error. The chain couples TRBV19 to TRBJ1-5; 7 bases align to TRBD1. Germline CDR1 reads LNHDA; CDR2 reads SQIVND (reference sequence). This CDR3 spans 15 amino acids. CDR3 DNA: TGTGCCGGTAGTATGGGACAGCGAACAAATCAGCCCCAGCATTTT. Translation: CAGSMGQRTNQPQHF.

This clonotype was counted only a few times. The J gene is TRBJ2-7, the V gene TRBV28; D may correspond to TRBD1 or TRBD2 (5 bases each). This CDR3 contains 15 residues. Germline assignment: CDR1 MDHEN and CDR2 SYDVKM. The ends were cut back, 1 base at V and 6 bases at J, with 16 bases in the middle. The CDR3 reads CASSLFLGVEGEQYF. For the CDR3, the DNA is TGTGCCAGCAGTTTATTTTTGGGGGTTGAGGGCGAGCAGTACTTC. Combining the CDR3 with reference TRBV28 and TRBJ2-7 gives the whole variable domain DVKVTQSSRYLVKRTGEKVFLECVQDMDHENMFWYRQDPGLGLRLIYFSYDVKMKEKGDIPEGYSVSREKKERFSLILESASTNQTSMYLCASSLFLGVEGEQYFGPGTRLTVT.

The chain recombines TRBV20-1 with TRBJ2-7; 8 bases fit TRBD2. This CDR3 region has 14 residues. V lost 5 bases, J lost 2 bases, and 8 bases stayed unmatched. Germline V gives CDR1 DFQATT, CDR2 SNEGSKA (reference sequence). In DNA, the CDR3 is TGCAGTGCTGGAGCGCTCGGGAGGGCCTACGAGCAGTACTTC. Residues: CSAGALGRAYEQYF.

This clonotype has ten or more counts. The chain recombines TRBV5-8 with TRBJ1-1; D is unclear. Germline V CDR1 and CDR2: SGHTS, YDEGEE. The length of the CDR3 is 14 residues. Trimming left V 0 bases short and J 0 bases short, with 6 bases between. DNA for the CDR3: TGTGCCAGCAGCTTGGTCACAGTGAACACTGAAGCTTTCTTT. Translated, it gives CASSLVTVNTEAFF.

Only one count was recorded for this clonotype. V is TRBV7-2 and J is TRBJ2-1; TRBD1 matches at 8 bases. Germline V gene lookup returns CDR1 SGHTA and CDR2 FQGNSA. J gave up 12 bases and V 5 bases, and 12 bases lay outside the gene matches. This CDR3 is 14 amino acids long. The CDR3 sequence is CASSQTTGTGGQFF. The CDR3 nucleotides read TGTGCCAGCAGCCAAACAACGGGAACAGGGGGGCAGTTCTTC.

This clonotype has at least ten counts. The J gene is TRBJ1-6, the V gene TRBV20-1; tentatively, D is TRBD1 (5 bases). Trimming pared 6 bases from V and 9 bases from J, leaving 12 bases between. The CDR3 is 12 residues long. Germline values: CDR1 DFQATT, CDR2 SNEGSKA (reference sequence). CDR3 sequence: CSARRGSSPLHF. The CDR3 DNA reads TGCAGTGCACGACGGGGCTCTTCACCCCTCCACTTT.

Concerning this clonotype: Possible read error: a much larger clone is one base away. The CDR3 carries no conserved terminal phenylalanine or tryptophan, so it likely arises from a read error. The genes are TRBV2 and TRBJ1-6; a weak D match, TRBD1 (5 bases). CDR1 is SNHLY, CDR2 FYNNEI, per germline. CDR3 length: 12 amino acids. V shed 6 bases and J shed 7 bases, with 7 bases lying between them. CDR3 coding DNA: TGTGCCAGCAGGGGGGGGAATTCACCCCTCCACCTT. Its protein is CASRGGNSPLHL.

The V call is TRBV7-2, the J call TRBJ1-5; 8 bases are a match to TRBD1. Germline V lookup: CDR1 SGHTA, CDR2 FQGNSA. There are 14 residues in the CDR3. The junction had 7 bases not matched to a gene; V was cut back by 1 base and J by 11 bases. CDR3 region: CASSLGTGRETQHF. For the CDR3, the DNA is TGTGCCAGCAGCTTAGGGACAGGGAGGGAGACCCAGCATTTT. Filled out from reference TRBV7-2 and TRBJ1-5, the complete variable domain reads GAGVSQSPSNKVTEKGKDVELRCDPISGHTALYWYRQSLGQGLEFLIYFQGNSAPDKSGLPSDRFSAERTGGSVSTLTIQRTQQEDSAVYLCASSLGTGRETQHFGDGTRLSIL.

This clonotype was seen only a few times. CDR3 in DNA: TGCAGCGCCGAGGGCCCGGACGGGTCCTACGAGCAGTACTTC. This gives the protein CSAEGPDGSYEQYF. This sequence joins TRBV29-1 and TRBJ2-7; D perhaps matches TRBD2 (5 bases). The length of the CDR3 is 14 residues. V was shortened by 7 bases and J by 1 base, with 17 bases between the two germline ends. Germline values: CDR1 SQVTM, CDR2 ANQGSEA.

This clonotype was detected many times. V is TRBV6-6 and J is TRBJ1-5, with D tentatively TRBD1 (5 bases). CDR3 length: 12 residues. V was trimmed by 9 bases and J by 4 bases, leaving 10 bases between them. CDR1 is MNHNY and CDR2 is SVGAGI in the germline V gene (reference sequence). CDR3 residues: CASQRGNQPQHF. CDR3 coding DNA: TGTGCCAGTCAGAGGGGAAATCAGCCCCAGCATTTT.

This clonotype came up a few times. Relative to the germline gene, one junction end is altered; a read error may explain this. The chain links TRBV7-9 to TRBJ2-1; D gene unclear. The V gene's germline CDR1 is SEHNR and CDR2 FQNEAQ (reference sequence). The CDR3 consists of 11 residues. CDR3 loop: CASTQSRERVF. The CDR3 coding sequence is TGTGCCAGCACCCAAAGTCGAGAAAGGGTCTTC. Full variable domain (remainder filled in from reference TRBV7-9 and TRBJ2-1): DTGVSQNPRHKITKRGQNVTFRCDPISEHNRLYWYRQTLGQGPEFLTYFQNEAQLEKSRLLSDRFSAERPKGSFSTLEIQRTEQGDSAMYLCASTQSRERVFGPGTRLTVL.

This clonotype appeared many times. V is TRBV5-8 and J is TRBJ1-2; 10 nucleotides match TRBD1. This CDR3 is 16 amino acids long. The V gene end was trimmed by 4 bases and the J gene end by 3 bases; junction bases not matched to a gene: 9. The germline CDR1 and CDR2 sequences are SGHTS and YDEGEE. This CDR3 reads CASSAGDRGGHYGYTF. The CDR3 DNA reads TGTGCCAGCAGCGCGGGGGACAGGGGAGGTCACTATGGCTACACCTTC.

This clonotype has a count of ten or more. The chain combines TRBV2 with TRBJ2-7; D not certain. The CDR3 loop spans 12 amino acids. Germline CDR1 is SNHLY and CDR2 is FYNNEI. V was pared by 9 bases and J by 3 bases, with 12 bases between. CDR3 region: CASGPSLYEQYF. In DNA, the CDR3 is TGTGCCAGTGGGCCCTCTCTCTACGAGCAGTACTTC.

The V gene is TRBV5-1, the J gene TRBJ2-3, with 7 bases lining up with TRBD1. Germline-derived CDR1 and CDR2 are SGHRS and YFSETQ. With V trimmed by 4 bases and J by 1 base, 6 bases remained unmatched. CDR3 size: 15 residues. Here the CDR3 DNA reads TGCGCCAGCAGCCCCGGACAGGACGGCACAGATACGCAGTATTTT. Translation gives CASSPGQDGTDTQYF.

This clonotype has a count of ten or more. The chain recombines TRBV10-3 with TRBJ1-6, with 7 bases fitting TRBD1. Unmatched junction bases numbered 10, after V lost 8 bases and J lost 9 bases. The germline gives CDR1 ENHRY, CDR2 SYGVKD. This CDR3 comprises 14 residues. The CDR3 DNA reads TGTGCCATCCGCGGACAGGCACTGGGTTCACCCCTCCACTTT. Translation: CAIRGQALGSPLHF.

This clonotype was observed a few times. The chain couples TRBV28 to TRBJ2-7; 10 nucleotides line up with TRBD1. V shed 6 bases, J shed 2 bases, and the junction held 4 bases outside the gene matches. The germline gives CDR1 MDHEN, CDR2 SYDVKM. The CDR3 sequence is 14 residues long. CDR3 sequence reads: CASRDRGPTYEQYF. CDR3 coding DNA: TGTGCCAGCAGAGACAGGGGGCCGACCTACGAGCAGTACTTC.